One sample yielded the 3 T cell receptor beta chains listed below, sequenced in a study of CD8+ T cells in alopecia areata. It was cDNA, reverse transcribed from extracted RNA, that served as the sequencing template. The method was immunoSEQ multiplex PCR; TCRdb's version includes in-frame clones alone and lacks a portion of them. The sample includes roughly 130,000 clones, approximately 58% of them seen just once. The material sequenced was CD4+ T cells sorted from blood, taken at week 0. All receptors come from a human donor with alopecia areata.

The V gene is TRBV7-9, the J gene TRBJ1-5, with D hard to call. The CDR3 runs 14 residues. V lost 2 bases, J lost 3 bases, and 8 bases lay in between. The germline gives CDR1 SEHNR, CDR2 FQNEAQ (reference sequence). The DNA for the CDR3 is TGTGCCAGCAGCTTAATGGGGTACAATCAGCCCCAGCATTTT. Amino acids: CASSLMGYNQPQHF.

The chain recombines TRBV9 with TRBJ1-4; tentative D call: TRBD1 (5 bases). Between the trimmed V and J ends, which lost 4 bases and 0 bases, there was a span of 10 bases. CDR3 size: 15 residues. Germline-derived CDR1 and CDR2 are SGDLS and YYNGEE. Here the CDR3 DNA reads TGTGCCAGCAGCCCAACGGGGGCAACTAATGAAAAACTGTTTTTT. This translates into CASSPTGATNEKLFF.

The rearrangement links TRBV4-1 to TRBJ2-3, with TRBD2 as a possible D gene (7 bases). CDR3 length equals 19 residues. V lost 0 bases and J lost 3, with 22 bases in between. Germline CDR1 and CDR2: MGHRA and YSYEKL. The CDR3 DNA reads as TGCGCCAGCAGCCAAGATCTTAGGGGGGGACTTCGCTTTACAGATACGCAGTATTTT. Translating it yields CASSQDLRGGLRFTDTQYF.